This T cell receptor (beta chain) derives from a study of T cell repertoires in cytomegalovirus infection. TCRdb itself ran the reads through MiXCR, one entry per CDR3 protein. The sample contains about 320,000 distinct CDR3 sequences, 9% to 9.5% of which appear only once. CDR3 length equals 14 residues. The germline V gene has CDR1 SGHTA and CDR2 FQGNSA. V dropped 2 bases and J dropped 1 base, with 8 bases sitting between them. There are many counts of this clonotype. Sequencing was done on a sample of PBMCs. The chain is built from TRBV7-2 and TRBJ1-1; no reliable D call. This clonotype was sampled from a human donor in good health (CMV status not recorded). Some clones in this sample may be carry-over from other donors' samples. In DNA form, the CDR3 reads TGTGCCAGCAGCTTATATCCGGGGAACACTGAAGCTTTCTTT. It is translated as CASSLYPGNTEAFF. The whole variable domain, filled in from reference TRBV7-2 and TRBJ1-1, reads GAGVSQSPSNKVTEKGKDVELRCDPISGHTALYWYRQSLGQGLEFLIYFQGNSAPDKSGLPSDRFSAERTGGSVSTLTIQRTQQEDSAVYLCASSLYPGNTEAFFGQGTRLTVV.